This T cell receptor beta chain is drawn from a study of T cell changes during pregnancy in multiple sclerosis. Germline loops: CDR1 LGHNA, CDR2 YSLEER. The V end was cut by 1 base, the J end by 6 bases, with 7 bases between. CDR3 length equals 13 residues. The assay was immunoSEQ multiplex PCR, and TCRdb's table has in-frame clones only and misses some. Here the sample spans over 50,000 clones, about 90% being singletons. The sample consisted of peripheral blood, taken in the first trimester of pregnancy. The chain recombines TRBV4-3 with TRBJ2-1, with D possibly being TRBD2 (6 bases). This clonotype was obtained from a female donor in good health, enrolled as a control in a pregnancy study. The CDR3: CASSQGLVNEQFF. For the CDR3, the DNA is TGCGCCAGCAGCCAAGGACTAGTCAATGAGCAGTTCTTC.